These 23 T cell receptor beta chains share one sample of origin, sequenced in a study of blood T cell repertoires in COVID-19. Profiling relied on immunoSEQ multiplex PCR, and the TCRdb table lists in-frame clones only, not all of them. The sample shows just over 300,000 clones, approximately 85% of them seen only once. The sequencing sample was made of PBMCs or T cells enriched from blood (not recorded which). These receptors were obtained from a man aged 25-45 years who had recovered from COVID-19.

The chain links TRBV5-6 to TRBJ2-6; TRBD1 matches at 9 bases. The germline CDR1 and CDR2 sequences are SGHDT and YYEEEE. The CDR3 extends over 19 amino acids. Trimming cost V 4 bases and J 0 bases; bases outside gene matches: 11. CDR3 in DNA: TGTGCCAGCAGCCCACCTTGGGGACAGGGCCTCTCTGGGGCCAACGTCCTGACTTTC. Translating it yields CASSPPWGQGLSGANVLTF.

The V call is TRBV12-3 or TRBV12-4, the J call TRBJ1-2; D is unresolved. V was cut by 6 bases and J by 8 bases, with 16 bases left in between. The CDR3 loop spans 13 amino acids. The CDR3 region is CASSPHVSYGYTF. CDR3 in DNA: TGTGCCAGCAGCCCCCACGTGTCCTACGGCTACACCTTC.

V is TRBV30 and J is TRBJ2-1, with 11 nucleotides matching TRBD1. J lost 0 bases, V lost 2 bases, and 6 bases had no gene match. Germline CDR1 is GTSNPN and CDR2 is SVGIG (reference sequence). The CDR3 is 17 residues long. Written as DNA, the CDR3 is TGTGCCTGGAGTCCCCGGGACAGGGGGAGCTCCTACAATGAGCAGTTCTTC. This gives the protein CAWSPRDRGSSYNEQFF.

This chain links TRBV14 with TRBJ2-2, with 7 bases fitting TRBD1. The J segment lost 6 bases and the V segment lost 1 base, leaving 2 bases of the junction unmatched. CDR1 SGHDN and CDR2 FVKESK come from the germline V gene. This CDR3 spans 14 amino acids. The CDR3 here is CASSQVQGAGELFF. The CDR3 DNA follows: TGTGCCAGCAGCCAAGTCCAGGGGGCCGGGGAGCTGTTTTTT.

The chain combines TRBV9 with TRBJ1-3; D is uncertain. The ends were cut back, 0 bases at V and 1 base at J, with 8 bases in the middle. The V gene's germline CDR1 is SGDLS and CDR2 YYNGEE. This CDR3 contains 15 residues. CDR3 region: CASSVVPQSGNTIYF. In nucleotides, the CDR3 is TGTGCCAGCAGCGTAGTCCCCCAATCTGGAAACACCATATATTTT.

J is TRBJ2-7 and V is TRBV18, with TRBD2 matching over 7 bases. This CDR3 has 15 residues. CDR1 is KGHSH, CDR2 LQKENI, per germline. Germline trimming cut 0 bases from V and 3 bases from J; bases unmatched to any gene: 5. CDR3 sequence (DNA): TGTGCCAGCTCACCACCCTCCAAGCGGGGCTACGAGCAGTACTTC. Translated: CASSPPSKRGYEQYF.

V is TRBV2 and J is TRBJ2-7; TRBD1 matches 8 bases. The CDR3 contains 14 residues. Looked up from germline, CDR1 is SNHLY and CDR2 is FYNNEI. The J segment lost 6 bases and the V segment lost 7 bases, leaving 11 bases of the junction unmatched. The CDR3 region has the DNA TGTGCCAGCACCTACAGGACAGGGACTGCCGAGCAGTACTTC. It codes for CASTYRTGTAEQYF.

This clone has just one count. V usage is TRBV5-5 and J usage is TRBJ1-2; D unresolved. Trimming left V 0 bases short and J 1 base short, with 10 bases between. The CDR3 spans 15 residues. From germline, CDR1 is SGHKS and CDR2 YYEKEE (reference sequence). CDR3 in amino acids: CASSLGSGLNYGYTF. The CDR3 bases are TGTGCCAGCAGCTTGGGGTCAGGCCTTAACTATGGCTACACCTTC.

CDR3 residues: CASSLMEQEQFF. CDR3 sequence (DNA): TGCGCCAGCAGCTTGATGGAGCAAGAGCAGTTCTTC. J is TRBJ2-1 and V is TRBV5-1, with no clear D. The V gene lost 1 base and the J gene lost 10 bases, with 9 bases spanning the gap. The CDR3 extends over 12 amino acids. The germline gives CDR1 SGHRS, CDR2 YFSETQ.

V is TRBV24-1 and J is TRBJ2-5; D possibly corresponds to TRBD1 (6 bases). Trimming stripped 3 bases from V and 5 bases from J, with 15 bases between. CDR1 and CDR2 from the germline V gene are KGHDR and SFDVKD. CDR3 size: 15 residues. Here the CDR3 DNA reads TGTGCCACCAGTGATCCTACAGGGCCGGGGGAGACCCAGTACTTC. This translates into CATSDPTGPGETQYF.

The V gene is TRBV25-1, the J gene TRBJ2-6; TRBD1 is a possible D gene (6 bases). Germline CDR1 reads MGHDK; CDR2 reads SYGVNS. The length of the CDR3 is 15 residues. V lost 4 bases and J 2 bases, leaving 9 bases between the germline ends. The CDR3 loop is CASSGYRAGANVLTF. As DNA, the CDR3 is TGTGCCAGCAGTGGATACAGGGCTGGGGCCAACGTCCTGACTTTC.

This clone appeared many times. V and J are TRBV5-1 and TRBJ2-5; no clear D. Trimming cost V 1 base and J 5 bases, with 12 bases left between them. Per germline, CDR1 SGHRS and CDR2 YFSETQ. This CDR3 contains 14 residues. The CDR3 reads CASSLTVGRETQYF. Here the CDR3 DNA reads TGCGCCAGCAGCTTGACCGTCGGCAGGGAGACCCAGTACTTC.

The rearrangement links TRBV7-6 to TRBJ1-3; 7 bases fit TRBD1. Germline V gene data show CDR1 as SGHVS and CDR2 as FNYEAQ. V shed 5 bases, J shed 9 bases, and the junction held 10 bases outside the gene matches. CDR3 length: 14 amino acids. The CDR3 DNA is TGTGCCAGCAGCCCTCGACAGGGTCTGGCCACCATATATTTT. Its translation: CASSPRQGLATIYF.

This chain joins TRBV6-2 or TRBV6-3 and TRBJ1-5, with D possibly being TRBD1 (5 bases). Germline-derived CDR1 and CDR2 are MNHEY and SVGEGT. This CDR3 has 14 residues. Deletions cut 5 bases from V and 2 bases from J, with 10 bases between. CDR3 residues: CASSGHVGNQPQHF. The CDR3 nucleotides read TGTGCCAGCAGTGGACATGTAGGCAATCAGCCCCAGCATTTT.

The rearrangement links TRBV15 to TRBJ1-5; tentative D call: TRBD1 (5 bases). The CDR3 has 15 amino acids. Germline CDR1 and CDR2: LNHNV and YYDKDF (reference sequence). The V gene lost 1 base and the J gene lost 1 base, with 8 bases spanning the gap. Written as DNA, the CDR3 is TGTGCCACCAGCAGAGGGGGGGGGAGCAATCAGCCCCAGCATTTT. Amino acids: CATSRGGGSNQPQHF. Together with reference TRBV15 and TRBJ1-5, the CDR3 gives the full variable domain: DAMVIQNPRYQVTQFGKPVTLSCSQTLNHNVMYWYQQKSSQAPKLLFHYYDKDFNNEADTPDNFQSRRPNTSFCFLDIRSPGLGDTAMYLCATSRGGGSNQPQHFGDGTRLSIL.

J is TRBJ1-2 and V is TRBV5-4; D might be TRBD1 (6 bases). From germline, CDR1 is SGHNT and CDR2 YYREEE (reference sequence). V was shortened by 4 bases and J by 4 bases, with 14 bases between the two germline ends. The CDR3 totals 14 residues. DNA of the CDR3: TGTGCCAGCAGCCCGGAACAGGGCCCCTATGGCTACACCTTC. Translation: CASSPEQGPYGYTF.

The V gene is TRBV10-3, the J gene TRBJ1-6, with D uncertain. The CDR3 covers 15 residues. Trimming stripped 5 bases from V and 7 bases from J, with 15 bases between. Germline V lookup: CDR1 ENHRY, CDR2 SYGVKD. The CDR3 is CAISLQGLQNSPLHF. As DNA, the CDR3 is TGTGCCATCAGTCTTCAAGGACTGCAGAATTCACCCCTCCACTTT.

The chain employs TRBV7-8 and TRBJ1-2, with 7 bases fitting TRBD1. The CDR3 is 14 residues long. The germline CDR1 and CDR2 sequences are SGHVS and FQNEAQ. The ends lost 5 bases at V and 8 bases at J; junction bases unmatched: 11. The CDR3 loop reads CASSPRTGEGGYTF. The CDR3 DNA reads as TGTGCCAGCAGCCCCCGGACAGGAGAAGGGGGCTACACCTTC.

The chain links TRBV5-1 to TRBJ2-2; TRBD1 might be the D (6 bases). V was shortened by 3 bases and J by 5 bases, with 14 bases between the two germline ends. Per the germline V gene, CDR1 is SGHRS and CDR2 is YFSETQ. The CDR3 spans 15 residues. In DNA, the CDR3 is TGCGCCAGCAGCTACTCCGGGACACTTACCGGGGAGCTGTTTTTT. Residues: CASSYSGTLTGELFF.

The chain joins TRBV14 to TRBJ1-6, with D perhaps matching TRBD1 (5 bases). The V and J ends lost 1 base and 7 bases respectively, with 14 bases between them. The CDR3 length is 16 residues. Germline CDR1 and CDR2: SGHDN and FVKESK. In DNA, the CDR3 is TGTGCCAGCAGCCAAGTGGGCGACAGTCTGAATTCACCCCTCCACTTT. This sequence encodes CASSQVGDSLNSPLHF.

The CDR3 region has the DNA TGTGCCAGCAGTCGAAGAATTACAGGGATAGTCACTGAAGCTTTCTTT. Translation gives CASSRRITGIVTEAFF. J is TRBJ1-1 and V is TRBV27, with TRBD1 as a possible D gene (6 bases). The V gene's germline CDR1 is MNHEY and CDR2 SMNVEV (reference sequence). V lost 5 bases, J lost 4 bases, and 20 bases lay in between. This CDR3 spans 16 amino acids.

This chain links TRBV4-2 with TRBJ1-5; 12 nucleotides match TRBD1. This CDR3 contains 20 residues. With V trimmed by 3 bases and J by 0 bases, 12 bases remained unmatched. Germline CDR1 is LGHNA and CDR2 is YNFKEQ. The CDR3 DNA sequence: TGTGCCAGCAGCCATACAACCGGGACAGGGGGCTTAGTTAGCAATCAGCCCCAGCATTTT. It codes for CASSHTTGTGGLVSNQPQHF.

This chain joins TRBV27 and TRBJ2-1, with D perhaps matching TRBD2 (5 bases). The CDR3 spans 15 residues. V dropped 3 bases and J dropped 1 base, with 10 bases sitting between them. Germline loops: CDR1 MNHEY, CDR2 SMNVEV (reference sequence). CDR3 loop: CASSFGRGSYNEQFF. In DNA form, the CDR3 reads TGTGCCAGCAGTTTCGGTCGGGGATCCTACAATGAGCAGTTCTTC.